This T cell receptor (beta chain) appears in the sequencing data of a study of control samples from healthy donors and cancer patients. Data came from immunoSEQ multiplex PCR; TCRdb stores just in-frame clones and leaves some out. The table lists 100,000 or so clones, 86% of them singletons. The source of this sequence is a woman between 50 and 59 years old in good health. Sequencing was carried out using blood.

The CDR3 DNA sequence: TGCGCCAGCAGCTGGGACAGGGGAAATTACGAGCAGTACTTC. Protein product: CASSWDRGNYEQYF. The chain uses TRBV5-1 and TRBJ2-7; 10 positions match TRBD1. CDR1 is SGHRS and CDR2 is YFSETQ in the germline V gene. Trimming removed 3 bases from V and 4 bases from J; junction bases left unmatched: 4. There are 14 residues in the CDR3.